Only one count was recorded for the clone carrying this T cell receptor (beta chain). Its target is not known. These data originate in a study of T cell responses to AZD1222 COVID-19 vaccine. Whole-study findings and limits: Researchers took repertoire samples only after the peak T cell response had come. Of the AZD1222 recipients, only five to seven were seropositive at baseline. After two AZD1222 doses, spike-specific TCR breadth and depth rose versus day 0. Spike as a whole was targeted by vaccine-associated CD4 TCRs, dominant at 160-218 and 743-854.

The V end was cut by 5 bases, the J end by 0 bases, with 10 bases between. This CDR3 is built from 14 residues. The germline CDR1 and CDR2 sequences are MNHEY and SVGEGT. Measured with immunoSEQ multiplex PCR; TCRdb has only the in-frame clones, and not every one. The sample includes tens of thousands of clones, approximately 90% of them seen just once. The clonotype was recovered from an adult who received the AZD1222 COVID-19 vaccine. The sequenced sample was peripheral blood, obtained 28 days after the second AZD1222 dose. The V gene is TRBV6-2 or TRBV6-3, the J gene TRBJ1-1; weak D call: TRBD1 (6 bases). The CDR3 bases are TGTGCCAGCAGTACCACAGGGATGAACACTGAAGCTTTCTTT. Translated: CASSTTGMNTEAFF.